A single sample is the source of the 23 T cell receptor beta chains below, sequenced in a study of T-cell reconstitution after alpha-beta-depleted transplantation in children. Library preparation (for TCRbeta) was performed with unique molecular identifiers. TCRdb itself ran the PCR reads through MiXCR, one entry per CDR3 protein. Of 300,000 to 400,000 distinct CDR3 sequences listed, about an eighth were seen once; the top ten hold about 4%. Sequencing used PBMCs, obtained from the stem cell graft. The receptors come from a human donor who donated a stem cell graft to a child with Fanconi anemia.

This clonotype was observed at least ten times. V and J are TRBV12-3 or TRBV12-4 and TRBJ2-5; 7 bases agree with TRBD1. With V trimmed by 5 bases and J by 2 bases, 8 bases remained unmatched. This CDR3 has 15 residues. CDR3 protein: CASSDGTEIQETQYF. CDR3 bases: TGTGCCAGCAGTGACGGGACAGAGATACAAGAGACCCAGTACTTC.

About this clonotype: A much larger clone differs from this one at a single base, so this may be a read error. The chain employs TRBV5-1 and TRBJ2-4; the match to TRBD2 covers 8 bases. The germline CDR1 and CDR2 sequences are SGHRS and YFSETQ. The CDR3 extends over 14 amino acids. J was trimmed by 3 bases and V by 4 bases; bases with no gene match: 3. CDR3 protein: CASSNGTSKNIQYF. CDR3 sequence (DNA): TGCGCCAGCAGCAACGGGACTAGCAAAAACATTCAGTACTTC.

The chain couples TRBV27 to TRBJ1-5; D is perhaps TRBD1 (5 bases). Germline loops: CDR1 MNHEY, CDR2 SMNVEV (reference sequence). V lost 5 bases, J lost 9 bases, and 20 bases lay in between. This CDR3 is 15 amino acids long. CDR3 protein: CASSPRDGDWGPQHF. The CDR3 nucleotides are TGTGCCAGCAGTCCTCGGGACGGCGATTGGGGGCCCCAGCATTTT.

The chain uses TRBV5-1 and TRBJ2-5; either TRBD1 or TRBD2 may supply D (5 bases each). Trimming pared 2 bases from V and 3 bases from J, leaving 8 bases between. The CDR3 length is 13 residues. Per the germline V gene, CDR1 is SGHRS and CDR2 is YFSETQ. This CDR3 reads CASSFMGEETQYF. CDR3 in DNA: TGCGCCAGCAGCTTTATGGGGGAAGAGACCCAGTACTTC. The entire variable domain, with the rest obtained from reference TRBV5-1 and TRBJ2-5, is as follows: KAGVTQTPRYLIKTRGQQVTLSCSPISGHRSVSWYQQTPGQGLQFLFEYFSETQRNKGNFPGRFSGRQFSNSRSEMNVSTLELGDSALYLCASSFMGEETQYFGPGTRLLVL.

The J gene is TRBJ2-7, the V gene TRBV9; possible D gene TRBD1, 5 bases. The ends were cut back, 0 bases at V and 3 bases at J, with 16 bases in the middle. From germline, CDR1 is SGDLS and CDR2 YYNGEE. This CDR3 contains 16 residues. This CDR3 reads CASSVGSSQGYYEQYF. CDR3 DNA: TGTGCCAGCAGCGTAGGATCTTCGCAGGGTTACTACGAGCAGTACTTC.

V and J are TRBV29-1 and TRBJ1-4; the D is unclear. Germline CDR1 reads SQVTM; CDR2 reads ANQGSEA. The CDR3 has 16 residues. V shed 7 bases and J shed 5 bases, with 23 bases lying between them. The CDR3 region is CSAIGFFGQENEKLFF. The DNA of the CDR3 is TGCAGCGCAATTGGCTTTTTCGGCCAGGAGAATGAAAAACTGTTTTTT.

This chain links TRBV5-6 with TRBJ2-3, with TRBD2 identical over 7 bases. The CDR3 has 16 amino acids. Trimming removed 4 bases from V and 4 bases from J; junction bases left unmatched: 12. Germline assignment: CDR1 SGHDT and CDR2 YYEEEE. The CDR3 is CASSPSGGTTADTQYF. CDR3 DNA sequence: TGTGCCAGCAGCCCCTCCGGCGGGACTACAGCAGATACGCAGTATTTT. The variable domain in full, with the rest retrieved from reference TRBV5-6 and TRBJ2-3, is DAGVTQSPTHLIKTRGQQVTLRCSPKSGHDTVSWYQQALGQGPQFIFQYYEEEERQRGNFPDRFSGHQFPNYSSELNVNALLLGDSALYLCASSPSGGTTADTQYFGPGTRLTVL.

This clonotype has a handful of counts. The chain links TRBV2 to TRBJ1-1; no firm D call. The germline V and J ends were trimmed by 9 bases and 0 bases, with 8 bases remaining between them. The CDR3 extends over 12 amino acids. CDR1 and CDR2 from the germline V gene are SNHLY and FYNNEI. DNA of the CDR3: TGTGCCAGTCGTGGGGTGAACACTGAAGCTTTCTTT. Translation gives CASRGVNTEAFF.

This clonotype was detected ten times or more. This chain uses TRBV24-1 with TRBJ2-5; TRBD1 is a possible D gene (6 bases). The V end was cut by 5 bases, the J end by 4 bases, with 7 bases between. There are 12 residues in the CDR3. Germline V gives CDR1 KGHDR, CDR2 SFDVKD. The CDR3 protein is CATSGGGETQYF. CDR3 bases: TGTGCCACCAGTGGAGGGGGAGAGACCCAGTACTTC.

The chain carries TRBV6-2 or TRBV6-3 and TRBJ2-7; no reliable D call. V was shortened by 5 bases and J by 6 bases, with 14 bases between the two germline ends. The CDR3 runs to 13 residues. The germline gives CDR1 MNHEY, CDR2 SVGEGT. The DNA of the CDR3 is TGTGCCAGCAGTACGCCGGGCTCCCTCGAGCAGTACTTC. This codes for CASSTPGSLEQYF.

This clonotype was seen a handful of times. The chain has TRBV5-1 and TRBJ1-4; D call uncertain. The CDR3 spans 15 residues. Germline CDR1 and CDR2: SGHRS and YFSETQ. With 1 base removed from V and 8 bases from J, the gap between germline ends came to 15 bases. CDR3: CASSLSGALEEKLFF. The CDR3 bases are TGCGCCAGCAGCTTGAGCGGAGCTTTGGAGGAAAAACTGTTTTTT.

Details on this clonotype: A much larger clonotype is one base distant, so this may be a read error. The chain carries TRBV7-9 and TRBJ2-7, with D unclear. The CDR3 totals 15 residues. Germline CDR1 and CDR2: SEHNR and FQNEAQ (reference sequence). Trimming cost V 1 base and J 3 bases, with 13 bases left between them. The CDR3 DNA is TGTGCCAGCAGCTTAGAGGCAGGATTTAGCTACGAGCAGTACTTC. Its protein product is CASSLEAGFSYEQYF.

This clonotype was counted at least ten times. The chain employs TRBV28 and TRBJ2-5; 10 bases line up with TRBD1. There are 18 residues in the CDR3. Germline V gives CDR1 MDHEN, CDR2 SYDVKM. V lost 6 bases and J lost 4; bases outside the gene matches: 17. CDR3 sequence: CASRTPGDRGKEGETQYF. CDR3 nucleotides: TGTGCCAGCAGAACACCCGGGGACAGGGGAAAGGAGGGAGAGACCCAGTACTTC.

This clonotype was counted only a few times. The DNA of the CDR3 is TGTGCCAGCAGTTTCCGGAGAAATGGCTACACCTTC. Encoded protein: CASSFRRNGYTF. The J gene is TRBJ1-2, the V gene TRBV12-3 or TRBV12-4; D unclear. The CDR3 loop spans 12 amino acids. Between the trimmed V and J ends, which lost 3 bases and 6 bases, there was a span of 8 bases.

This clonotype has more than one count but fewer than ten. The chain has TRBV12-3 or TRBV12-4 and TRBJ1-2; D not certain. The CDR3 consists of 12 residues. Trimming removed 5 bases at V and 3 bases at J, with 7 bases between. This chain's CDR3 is CASSPGYYGYTF. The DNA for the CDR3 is TGTGCCAGCAGTCCAGGATACTATGGCTACACCTTC.

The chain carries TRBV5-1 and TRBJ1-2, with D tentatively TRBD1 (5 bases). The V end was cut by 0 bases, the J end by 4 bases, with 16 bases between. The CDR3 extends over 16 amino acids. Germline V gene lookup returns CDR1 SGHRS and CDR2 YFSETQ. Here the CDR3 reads CASSLGPGPGTYGYTF. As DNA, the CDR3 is TGCGCCAGCAGCTTGGGTCCCGGCCCAGGGACCTATGGCTACACCTTC.

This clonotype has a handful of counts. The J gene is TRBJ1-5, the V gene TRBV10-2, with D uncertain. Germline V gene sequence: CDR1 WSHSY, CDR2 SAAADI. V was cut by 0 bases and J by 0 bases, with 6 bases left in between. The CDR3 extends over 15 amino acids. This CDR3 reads CASSESSASNQPQHF. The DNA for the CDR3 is TGCGCCAGCAGTGAGTCTTCAGCTAGCAATCAGCCCCAGCATTTT.

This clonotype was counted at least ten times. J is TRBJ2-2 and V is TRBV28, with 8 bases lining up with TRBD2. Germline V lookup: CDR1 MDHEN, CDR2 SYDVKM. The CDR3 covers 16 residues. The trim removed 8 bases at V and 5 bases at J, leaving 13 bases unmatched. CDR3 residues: CASGHSGAQGTGELFF. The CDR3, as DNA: TGTGCCAGCGGACATAGCGGGGCCCAGGGAACCGGGGAGCTGTTTTTT.

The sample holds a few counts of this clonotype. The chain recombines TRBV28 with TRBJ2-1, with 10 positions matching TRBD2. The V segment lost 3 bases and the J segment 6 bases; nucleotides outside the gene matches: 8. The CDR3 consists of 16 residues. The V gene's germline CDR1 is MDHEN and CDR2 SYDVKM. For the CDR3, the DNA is TGTGCCAGCAGTTTTGGGGAGCGGGGGGGCCCCAATGAGCAGTTCTTC. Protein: CASSFGERGGPNEQFF.

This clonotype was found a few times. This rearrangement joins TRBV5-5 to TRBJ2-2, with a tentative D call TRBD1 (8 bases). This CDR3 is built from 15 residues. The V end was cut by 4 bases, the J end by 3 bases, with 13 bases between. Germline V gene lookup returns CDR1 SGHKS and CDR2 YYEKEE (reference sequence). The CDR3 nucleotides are TGTGCCAGCAGCGCAACAGGGGGGGACACCGGGGAGCTGTTTTTT. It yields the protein CASSATGGDTGELFF.

The DNA of the CDR3 is TGTGCCAGCAGTCCGACAGGTTACGGAAACACCATATATTTT. It is translated as CASSPTGYGNTIYF. The chain has TRBV12-3 or TRBV12-4 and TRBJ1-3; perhaps TRBD1 as D (6 bases). The CDR3 totals 14 residues. The germline V and J ends were trimmed by 5 bases and 4 bases, with 12 bases remaining between them.

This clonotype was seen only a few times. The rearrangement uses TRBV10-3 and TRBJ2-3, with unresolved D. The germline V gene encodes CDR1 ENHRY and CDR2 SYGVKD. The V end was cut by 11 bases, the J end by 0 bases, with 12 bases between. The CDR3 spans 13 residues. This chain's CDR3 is CASKGESTDTQYF. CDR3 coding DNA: TGTGCCTCCAAGGGCGAGAGCACAGATACGCAGTATTTT.

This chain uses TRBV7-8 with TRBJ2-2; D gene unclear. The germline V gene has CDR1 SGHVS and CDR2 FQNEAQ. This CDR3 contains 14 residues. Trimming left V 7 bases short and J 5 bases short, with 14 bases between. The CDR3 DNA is TGTGCCAGCACCAGCTTGGGGATTACCGGGGAGCTGTTTTTT. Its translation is CASTSLGITGELFF. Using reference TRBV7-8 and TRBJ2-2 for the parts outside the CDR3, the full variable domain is GAGVSQSPRYKVAKRGQDVALRCDPISGHVSLFWYQQALGQGPEFLTYFQNEAQLDKSGLPSDRFFAERPEGSVSTLKIQRTQQEDSAVYLCASTSLGITGELFFGEGSRLTVL.